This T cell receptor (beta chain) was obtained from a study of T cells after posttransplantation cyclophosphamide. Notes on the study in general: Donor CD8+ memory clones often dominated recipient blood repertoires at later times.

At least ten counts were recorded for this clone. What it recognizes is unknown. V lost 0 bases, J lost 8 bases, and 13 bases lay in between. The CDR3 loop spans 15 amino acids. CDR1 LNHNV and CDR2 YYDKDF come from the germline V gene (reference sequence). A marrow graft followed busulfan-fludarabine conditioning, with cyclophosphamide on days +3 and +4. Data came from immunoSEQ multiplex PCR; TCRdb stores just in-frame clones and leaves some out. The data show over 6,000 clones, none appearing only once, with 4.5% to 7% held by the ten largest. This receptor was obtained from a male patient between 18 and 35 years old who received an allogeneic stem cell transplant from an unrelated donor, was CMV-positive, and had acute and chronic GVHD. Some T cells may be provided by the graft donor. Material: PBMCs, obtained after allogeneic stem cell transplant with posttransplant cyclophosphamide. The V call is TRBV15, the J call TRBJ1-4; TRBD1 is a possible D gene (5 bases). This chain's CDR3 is CATSRDRGVGEKLFF. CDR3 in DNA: TGTGCCACCAGCAGAGATCGGGGGGTAGGGGAAAAACTGTTTTTT.